The 27 T cell receptor beta chains reported below all come from one sample, sequenced in a study of T cell responses to AZD1222 COVID-19 vaccine. This table comes from immunoSEQ multiplex PCR, and its TCRdb copy is limited to in-frame clones, with some not included. Here the sample spans 120,000 or so clones, approximately 83% being singletons. Sequenced material: peripheral blood, taken on day 0 of AZD1222 vaccination. These receptors came from an adult in good health.

The V call is TRBV10-1, the J call TRBJ2-3; tentative D call: TRBD2 (6 bases). Germline V CDR1 and CDR2: WNHNN, SYGVQD (reference sequence). This CDR3 has 15 amino acids. The germline V and J ends were trimmed by 2 bases and 2 bases, with 11 bases remaining between them. The CDR3 bases are TGCGCCAGCAGTGAGCGGCGGGGTACCACAGATACGCAGTATTTT. It yields the protein CASSERRGTTDTQYF.

The chain links TRBV7-8 to TRBJ1-1, with 11 bases aligning to TRBD1. The germline CDR1 and CDR2 sequences are SGHVS and FQNEAQ. V shed 5 bases, J shed 5 bases, and the junction held 4 bases outside the gene matches. The CDR3 spans 14 residues. The CDR3: CASSKDRGRTEAFF. For the CDR3, the DNA is TGTGCCAGCAGCAAGGACAGGGGGCGGACTGAAGCTTTCTTT.

This clone was recorded once. V gene TRBV5-5 combines with J gene TRBJ1-4; a possible D gene is TRBD1 (5 bases). The V and J ends lost 4 bases and 5 bases respectively, with 12 bases between them. This CDR3 has 14 amino acids. Per germline, CDR1 SGHKS and CDR2 YYEKEE (reference sequence). CDR3 DNA sequence: TGTGCCAGCAGCGCGGGACTGGCAAATGAAAAACTGTTTTTT. As protein: CASSAGLANEKLFF.

This clone was observed once. The genes are TRBV15 and TRBJ1-2; D may be TRBD1 (6 bases). CDR3 size: 13 residues. Deletions cut 0 bases from V and 8 bases from J, with 10 bases between. Germline-derived CDR1 and CDR2 are LNHNV and YYDKDF (reference sequence). The CDR3 region is CATSRDRGWGYTF. The CDR3 region has the DNA TGTGCCACCAGCAGAGACAGGGGATGGGGCTACACCTTC.

The J gene is TRBJ2-7, the V gene TRBV18; D is perhaps TRBD2 (6 bases). Germline V gene sequence: CDR1 KGHSH, CDR2 LQKENI. The CDR3 length is 15 residues. Trimming removed 6 bases from V and 2 bases from J, with 17 bases in between. CDR3: CASSPETAGPYEQYF. CDR3 sequence (DNA): TGTGCCAGCTCCCCGGAGACGGCGGGACCCTACGAGCAGTACTTC. The variable domain in full, completed from reference TRBV18 and TRBJ2-7, reads NAGVMQNPRHLVRRRGQEARLRCSPMKGHSHVYWYRQLPEEGLKFMVYLQKENIIDESGMPKERFSAEFPKEGPSILRIQQVVRGDSAAYFCASSPETAGPYEQYFGPGTRLTVT.

J is TRBJ1-2 and V is TRBV2; TRBD1 is a possible D gene (6 bases). Trimming took off 7 bases at V and 4 bases at J, with 16 bases between the two ends. The CDR3 contains 14 residues. Germline V CDR1 and CDR2: SNHLY, FYNNEI. The DNA of the CDR3 is TGTGCCAGCACTCGGGACAATAGGGCCTATGGCTACACCTTC. As protein: CASTRDNRAYGYTF.

The chain carries TRBV7-3 and TRBJ2-7, with a tentative D call TRBD2 (5 bases). V shed 0 bases and J shed 0 bases, with 9 bases lying between them. The CDR3 sequence is 15 residues long. Germline assignment: CDR1 SGHTA and CDR2 FQGTGA. CDR3 region: CASSLTAGNSYEQYF. The CDR3 nucleotides are TGTGCCAGCAGCTTAACGGCCGGGAACTCCTACGAGCAGTACTTC.

The CDR3 bases are TGTGCCAGCAGCGACCGACAGGGTGGGGTGCCGGAAGCTTTCTTT. Translated, it gives CASSDRQGGVPEAFF. The chain combines TRBV6-2 or TRBV6-3 with TRBJ1-1, with 7 bases matching TRBD1. Germline-derived CDR1 and CDR2 are MNHEY and SVGEGT. The CDR3 is 15 amino acids. Germline trimming cut 6 bases from V and 8 bases from J; bases unmatched to any gene: 15.

V and J are TRBV14 and TRBJ1-2; TRBD1 aligns across 7 bases. Trimming removed 4 bases from V and 7 bases from J; junction bases left unmatched: 9. Per germline, CDR1 SGHDN and CDR2 FVKESK. The CDR3 loop spans 14 amino acids. Here the CDR3 reads CASSLGQELSGYTF. DNA for the CDR3: TGTGCCAGCAGCCTTGGACAGGAGTTAAGTGGCTACACCTTC.

The chain recombines TRBV9 with TRBJ1-2, with a tentative D call TRBD1 (5 bases). The length of the CDR3 is 13 residues. Germline values: CDR1 SGDLS, CDR2 YYNGEE. V lost 0 bases, J lost 7 bases, and 10 bases lay in between. CDR3 region: CASSVGEGFGYTF. DNA of the CDR3: TGTGCCAGCAGCGTAGGGGAGGGGTTTGGCTACACCTTC.

The count of this clone is one. The V call is TRBV19, the J call TRBJ1-5; a possible D gene is TRBD1 (5 bases). V lost 7 bases, J lost 2 bases, and 12 bases lay in between. Per germline, CDR1 LNHDA and CDR2 SQIVND (reference sequence). This CDR3 comprises 14 residues. CDR3 DNA: TGTGCCAGTACCATGAGGGGTGGCAATCAGCCCCAGCATTTT. Amino acid sequence: CASTMRGGNQPQHF.

The V call is TRBV4-2, the J call TRBJ1-5; 9 positions agree with TRBD1. V shed 10 bases, J shed 3 bases, and the junction held 4 bases outside the gene matches. The CDR3 consists of 13 residues. CDR1 LGHNA and CDR2 YNFKEQ come from the germline V gene. The CDR3 sequence: CATGTGYNQPQHF. The CDR3 coding sequence is TGTGCCACCGGGACAGGGTACAATCAGCCCCAGCATTTT.

The table lists this clone with a few counts. This chain connects TRBV19 to TRBJ2-4; possible D gene TRBD2, 6 bases. There are 11 residues in the CDR3. Germline values: CDR1 LNHDA, CDR2 SQIVND (reference sequence). The V gene lost 9 bases and the J gene lost 8 bases, with 11 bases spanning the gap. The CDR3 spells CASGGRYIQYF. The DNA of the CDR3 is TGTGCCAGCGGGGGAAGGTACATTCAGTACTTC.

The chain links TRBV7-7 to TRBJ2-7; 12 bases map to TRBD1. V trimming: 5 bases; J trimming: 2 bases; junction bases outside the gene matches: 4. The CDR3 spans 15 residues. Per the germline V gene, CDR1 is SSHAT and CDR2 is FNYEAQ (reference sequence). CDR3: CASSPGQGATYEQYF. The CDR3 bases are TGTGCCAGCAGCCCGGGACAGGGGGCGACCTACGAGCAGTACTTC.

This clone was counted a single time. The chain couples TRBV24-1 to TRBJ2-2; tentative D call: TRBD2 (6 bases). The CDR3 is 20 residues long. V was cut by 4 bases and J by 0 bases, with 23 bases left in between. From germline, CDR1 is KGHDR and CDR2 SFDVKD. The CDR3 reads CATSDTFGAGSGANTGELFF. The CDR3 bases are TGTGCCACCAGTGACACTTTCGGGGCGGGTAGCGGCGCGAACACCGGGGAGCTGTTTTTT.

The CDR3 sequence: CASSQTSGASGEQFF. The CDR3 DNA sequence: TGTGCCAGCAGCCAAACTAGCGGGGCTTCGGGTGAGCAGTTCTTC. The rearrangement joins TRBV7-9 to TRBJ2-1, with 10 nucleotides matching TRBD2. V lost 5 bases and J lost 9; bases outside the gene matches: 10. Germline V gene lookup returns CDR1 SEHNR and CDR2 FQNEAQ (reference sequence). CDR3 length: 15 residues.

V is TRBV30 and J is TRBJ1-3; possibly TRBD1 for D (5 bases). The V and J ends lost 2 bases and 7 bases respectively, with 15 bases between them. Germline V gene data show CDR1 as GTSNPN and CDR2 as SVGIG (reference sequence). The CDR3 runs 14 residues. This CDR3 reads CAWSRGSRSNTIYF. As DNA, the CDR3 is TGTGCCTGGAGTCGGGGGAGTAGGTCCAACACCATATATTTT.

In this sample, this clone turned up once. The genes are TRBV6-6 and TRBJ1-1; unclear D gene. Deletions cut 1 base from V and 5 bases from J, with 17 bases between. The germline V gene has CDR1 MNHNY and CDR2 SVGAGI (reference sequence). The CDR3 sequence is 16 residues long. The CDR3 here is CASSYLGGIVGTEAFF. The DNA for the CDR3 is TGTGCCAGCAGTTACTTGGGTGGAATCGTAGGGACTGAAGCTTTCTTT.

The chain uses TRBV19 and TRBJ2-2; TRBD2 agrees at 12 bases. Trimming removed 6 bases from V and 4 bases from J; junction bases left unmatched: 6. Germline values: CDR1 LNHDA, CDR2 SQIVND (reference sequence). This CDR3 has 16 residues. The CDR3 DNA sequence: TGTGCCAGTAGCCAAGGACTAGCGGGGTTCACCGGGGAGCTGTTTTTT. This encodes CASSQGLAGFTGELFF.

The chain links TRBV12-5 to TRBJ2-7; D might be TRBD2 (6 bases). Germline-derived CDR1 and CDR2 are LGHNT and FRNRAP. This CDR3 comprises 15 residues. V gave up 0 bases and J gave up 3 bases, with 12 bases separating them. The CDR3 sequence is CASGLVAGHIYEQYF. CDR3 coding DNA: TGTGCTAGTGGTTTGGTAGCGGGCCATATCTACGAGCAGTACTTC.

This rearrangement joins TRBV11-3 to TRBJ2-1; D is undetermined. Germline V gene data show CDR1 as SGHNT and CDR2 as YENEEA. CDR3 size: 11 residues. V dropped 3 bases and J dropped 4 bases, with 1 base sitting between them. The CDR3 DNA follows: TGTGCCAGCAGCTTTTACAATGAGCAGTTCTTC. Translating gives CASSFYNEQFF.

The V gene is TRBV11-3, the J gene TRBJ1-2, with D perhaps TRBD1 (6 bases). CDR3 length: 17 amino acids. Trimming pared 0 bases from V and 5 bases from J, leaving 19 bases between. CDR1 and CDR2 (germline): SGHNT, YENEEA. The CDR3: CASSLEGFGGDNYGYTF. The CDR3 region has the DNA TGTGCCAGCAGCTTAGAGGGGTTTGGAGGGGACAATTATGGCTACACCTTC.

This chain joins TRBV12-5 and TRBJ2-1; TRBD1 agrees at 9 bases. The germline V gene has CDR1 LGHNT and CDR2 FRNRAP. The CDR3 has 15 amino acids. The CDR3 bases are TGTGCCAGCCGGGGACAGGGTAATTCCTACAATGAGCAGTTCTTC. This sequence encodes CASRGQGNSYNEQFF.

The chain carries TRBV4-1 and TRBJ2-1, with 9 bases fitting TRBD1. V shed 1 base and J 3 bases; nucleotides not matched to a gene: 13. CDR1 is MGHRA, CDR2 YSYEKL, per germline. The CDR3 is made up of 19 amino acids. The CDR3 reads CASSQVAGIQGAYYNEQFF. The CDR3 DNA follows: TGCGCCAGCAGCCAAGTCGCGGGCATACAGGGGGCGTACTACAATGAGCAGTTCTTC.

The CDR3 spells CASSLERGSSPLHF. The CDR3 region has the DNA TGTGCCAGCAGCTTAGAGCGGGGGAGCTCACCCCTCCACTTT. The chain carries TRBV11-2 and TRBJ1-6; TRBD1 is a possible D gene (5 bases). V was pared by 0 bases and J by 10 bases, with 10 bases between. Germline assignment: CDR1 SGHAT and CDR2 FQNNGV. The CDR3 is made up of 14 amino acids.

This rearrangement joins TRBV4-1 to TRBJ2-2, with 11 bases lining up with TRBD2. The J segment lost 3 bases and the V segment lost 4 bases, leaving 4 bases of the junction unmatched. Germline CDR1 is MGHRA and CDR2 is YSYEKL. The CDR3 totals 16 residues. The CDR3 spells CASSPGLAVDTGELFF. CDR3 sequence (DNA): TGCGCCAGCAGCCCGGGACTAGCGGTCGACACCGGGGAGCTGTTTTTT.

V usage is TRBV9 and J usage is TRBJ2-5; 8 bases align to TRBD2. The ends lost 2 bases at V and 2 bases at J; junction bases unmatched: 8. The CDR3 spans 16 residues. Germline values: CDR1 SGDLS, CDR2 YYNGEE. CDR3: CASSVLGGARQETQYF. In nucleotides, the CDR3 is TGTGCCAGCAGCGTTCTCGGGGGGGCTCGACAAGAGACCCAGTACTTC.